The subject of this entry is one TCR beta chain. This clone was observed a handful of times. The antigen it binds to is not known. Base quality data are lacking; no much larger clone is found one base away. The time point label here, explained by the study, means: at surgical resection after neoadjuvant nivolumab +/- ipilimumab. Samples came from the phase 2 randomized NEOSTAR trial, which tested neoadjuvant nivolumab or nivolumab plus ipilimumab followed by surgery in operable NSCLC. This entry comes from a study of neoadjuvant nivolumab and ipilimumab in lung cancer (dated by TCRdb to the early 2020s). In the study overall: In the NEOSTAR trial, nivolumab was administered intravenously at 3 mg/kg on days 1, 15 and 29, and the combination arm also received ipilimumab 1 mg/kg on day 1 only. For each study arm, the primary endpoint of the trial was the rate of major pathologic response (MPR) in the intention-to-treat population. A total of 40 to 45 patients with operable NSCLC were treated in the trial, with about 23 randomized to nivolumab monotherapy and about 21 randomized to nivolumab plus ipilimumab. The study compared TCR repertoires in pretherapy (baseline) peripheral blood with TCR repertoires in tumors resected at surgery after neoadjuvant immune checkpoint blockade. Matched pretherapy and resected tumor pairs were analyzed for seven patients: four treated with nivolumab and three with nivolumab plus ipilimumab. Here is what the overall study found, with its caveats: No significant correlation was found between TCR clonality and pathologic tumor regression, and only one major-pathologic-response sample was available for the clonality analysis. A small number of samples was subjected to TCR sequencing. From pretherapy to surgery, increases in tumor T-cell richness and clonality were observed in three of three dual-therapy tumors but in only two of four nivolumab-treated tumors. Greater TCR richness and clonality were observed in resected tumors than in tumor-adjacent uninvolved lung, and increases were observed in more dual-therapy-treated tumors. TCR richness in pretherapy blood showed a positive correlation with richness in tumors resected after neoadjuvant therapy (Spearman R of about 0.82).

The library was produced with the immunoSEQ multiplex PCR assay. The paper's data handling went like this. Repertoires were summarized in terms of richness and clonality, and significantly expanded and contracted clones between pre- and post-therapy samples were identified. In TCRdb, the immuneACCESS table is reduced to in-frame sequences with V and J assigned. These tables do not hold every clone; where another copy was compared, an unresolved V gene accounts for under half, and the others remain unexplained. V, J and clone size derive from that table, while D and trimming were established from the DNA sequence. The sample table records under 9,000 clones; 84% of these occur just once. More than 7.5% of the sample is held by the ten biggest clonotypes. V loses 6 bases, J loses 3 bases, and the germline ends lie 12 bases apart. Reading the germline V gene (reference sequence) gives CDR1 LNHDA and CDR2 SQIVND. Counted from cysteine to phenylalanine, this CDR3 has 13 amino acids. Only the CDR3 region is kept as DNA, spanning 39 bases read in frame from base 1.

The source is an adult with non-small cell lung cancer. The chain is encoded by TRBV19 joined to TRBJ2-7; the D gene is possibly TRBD2, with 5 bases matching. The source material was tumor tissue, sampled after neoadjuvant nivolumab, alone or with ipilimumab, at or shortly before surgery. The CDR3 corresponds to CASRRVDSYEQYF. DNA sequence: TGTGCCAGTAGGCGGGTGGATAGCTACGAGCAGTACTTC.